The TCR beta chain described here comes from a study of blood T cell repertoires in COVID-19. Overall study context: PBMCs, B-cell-depleted T cells, or T cells were the source of the cDNA or gDNA that made up the material.

Participants' reported clinical history set cohort assignment. Before they entered the study, exposed participants had met a COVID-19 case within 2 weeks. How the authors handled the data: Amplification with reference gene primers provided the estimates of nucleated cell counts. Data came from immunoSEQ multiplex PCR; TCRdb stores just in-frame clones and leaves some out. V, J and clone size were drawn from that table, and D and trimming were deduced from the DNA. The repertoire holds a few hundred thousand clones, 70% to 90% seen once, with approximately 1.5% in the top ten. In germline, CDR1 is MNHEY, CDR2 SVGEGT. V gave up 4 bases and J gave up 2 bases, with 5 bases separating them. There are 13 residues in the CDR3.

This TCR was recovered from a woman aged 18-30 years who had been exposed to COVID-19. The material sequenced was PBMCs or T cells enriched from blood (not recorded which). The V call is TRBV6-2 or TRBV6-3, the J call TRBJ2-2, with D perhaps matching TRBD2 (5 bases). CDR3 amino acids: CASSSGNTGELFF. The CDR3, as DNA: TGTGCCAGCAGTTCGGGAAACACCGGGGAGCTGTTTTTT.